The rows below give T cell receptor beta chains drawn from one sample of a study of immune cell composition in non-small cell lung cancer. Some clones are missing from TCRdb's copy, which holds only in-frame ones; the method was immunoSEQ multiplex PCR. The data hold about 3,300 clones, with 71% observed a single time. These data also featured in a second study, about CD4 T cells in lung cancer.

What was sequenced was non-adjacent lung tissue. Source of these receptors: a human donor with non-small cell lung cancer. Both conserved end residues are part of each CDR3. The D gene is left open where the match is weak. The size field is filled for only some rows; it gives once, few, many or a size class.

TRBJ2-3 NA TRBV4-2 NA TGTGCCAGCAGCCAAGATAGGACTTCCACAGATACGCAGTATTTT CASSQDRTSTDTQYF
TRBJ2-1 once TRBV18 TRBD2 TGTGCCAGCTCACCACCTAGCGGGACTAACAATGAGCAGTTCTTC CASSPPSGTNNEQFF
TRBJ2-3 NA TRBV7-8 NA TGTGCCAGCAGCTTAGTTTGGGACACTGTCACAGATACGCAGTATTTT CASSLVWDTVTDTQYF
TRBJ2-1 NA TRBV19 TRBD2 TGTGCCAGTAGTGGATTGAGAGGCCTAGCGGGAGGCAATGAGCAGTTCTTC CASSGLRGLAGGNEQFF
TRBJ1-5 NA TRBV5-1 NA TGCGCCAGCAGCTTGGGCGCTTTTCCCCATCTTATAGACAGAAACAATCAGCCCCAGCATTTT CASSLGAFPHLIDRNNQPQHF
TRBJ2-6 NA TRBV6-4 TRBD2 TGTGCCAGCAGCCCTGACTTTGGCGGGAGCTTTGGGGCCAACGTCCTGACTTTC CASSPDFGGSFGANVLTF
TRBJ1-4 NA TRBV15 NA TGTGCCACCAGCACCGGGGGGAGGGCGTATGAAAAACTGTTTTTT CATSTGGRAYEKLFF
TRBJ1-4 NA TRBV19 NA TGTGACTGGGACACCGAACCGGCTAATGAAAAACTGTTTTTT CDWDTEPANEKLFF
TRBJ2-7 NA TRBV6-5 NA TGTGCCAGCAGGGACGGGACAACATTTTACGAGCAGTACTTC CASRDGTTFYEQYF
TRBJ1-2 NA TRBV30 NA TGTGCCTGGAGTAATTGGGGCAGGGACTTTCAAGGTGGCTACACCTTC CAWSNWGRDFQGGYTF
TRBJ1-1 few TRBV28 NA TGTGCCAGCAGTTTCCCCCCCGGACAGTTTGAAGCTTTCTTT CASSFPPGQFEAFF
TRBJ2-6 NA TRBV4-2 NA TGTGCCAGCCGGGGAGACTCTGGGGCCAACGTCCTGACTTTC CASRGDSGANVLTF
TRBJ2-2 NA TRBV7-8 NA TGTGCCAGCAGCACTCTGACAGGAAACACCGGGGAGCTGTTTTTT CASSTLTGNTGELFF
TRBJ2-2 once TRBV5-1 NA TGCGCCAGCAGCTTGGCCCAAGCGGCTGACCTCACCGGGGAGCTGTTTTTT CASSLAQAADLTGELFF
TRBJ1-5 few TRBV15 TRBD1 TGTGCCACCAGCAAGGGACAGCCAGATAGCAATCAGCCCCAGCATTTT CATSKGQPDSNQPQHF
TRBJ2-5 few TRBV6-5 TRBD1 TGTGCCAGCAGCCCTACGACAGGGGTCCGGGAGACCCAGTACTTC CASSPTTGVRETQYF
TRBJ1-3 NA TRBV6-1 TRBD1 TGTGCCAGCAGTGAAGCGAGGGACAGGGGGCGGAACACCATATATTTT CASSEARDRGRNTIYF
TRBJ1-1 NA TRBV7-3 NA TGTGCCAGCAGCTTAATGGCAGGCGCTGAAGCTTTCTTT CASSLMAGAEAFF
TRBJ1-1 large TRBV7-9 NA TGTGCCAGCAGCTTGCTTAAGGGGTTGAACACTGAAGCTTTCTTT CASSLLKGLNTEAFF
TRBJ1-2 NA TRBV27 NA TGTGCCAGCAGAGCCCGGGGGGGCCGTATCTATGGCTACACCTTC CASRARGGRIYGYTF
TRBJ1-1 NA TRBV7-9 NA TGTGCCAGCAGCTTGCAGCGGAACACTGAAGCTTTCTTT CASSLQRNTEAFF
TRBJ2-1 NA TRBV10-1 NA TGCGCCAGCAGTGGCCGGTCGGACAATGAGCAGTTCTTC CASSGRSDNEQFF
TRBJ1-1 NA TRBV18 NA TGTGCCAGCTCACCACTGGCAACGAACACTGAAGCTTTCTTT CASSPLATNTEAFF
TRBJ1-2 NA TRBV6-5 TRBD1 TGTGCCTCTTCCCCCACAGGGGGCAATGGCTACACCTTC CASSPTGGNGYTF
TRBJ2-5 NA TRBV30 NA TGTGCCTGGCAACGGGAGACCCAGTACTTC CAWQRETQYF
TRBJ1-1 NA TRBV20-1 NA TGCAGGCAAGGGTGGGGCTTGGAAGCTTTCTTT CRQGWGLEAFF
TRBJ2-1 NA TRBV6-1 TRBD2 TGTGCCAGTTGGCCGGGACTAGCAGGATTGGAGCAGTTCTTC CASWPGLAGLEQFF
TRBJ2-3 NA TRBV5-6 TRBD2 TGTGCCAGCAGCTTGATGCAGGGAGGGACAGATACGCAGTATTTT CASSLMQGGTDTQYF